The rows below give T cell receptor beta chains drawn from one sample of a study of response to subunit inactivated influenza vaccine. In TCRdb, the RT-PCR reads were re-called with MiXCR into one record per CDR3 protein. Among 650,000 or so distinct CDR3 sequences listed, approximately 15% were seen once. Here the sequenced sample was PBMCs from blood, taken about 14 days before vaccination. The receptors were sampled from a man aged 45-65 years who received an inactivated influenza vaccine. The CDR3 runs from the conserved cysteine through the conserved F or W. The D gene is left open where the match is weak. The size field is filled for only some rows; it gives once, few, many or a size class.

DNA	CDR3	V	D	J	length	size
TGTGCCAGTAGTTCGACAGGAGGCGCAACTAATGAAAAACTGTTTTTT	CASSSTGGATNEKLFF	TRBV19	NA	TRBJ1-4	16	NA
TGCGCCAGCAGCTTGGGTGGGAGGGCGCAAAATGAGCAGTTCTTC	CASSLGGRAQNEQFF	TRBV5-1	TRBD2	TRBJ2-1	15	few
TGTGCCAGCAGCTTAGCTAGCGGGGGACCAAACCCCTACGAGCAGTACTTC	CASSLASGGPNPYEQYF	TRBV7-2	TRBD2	TRBJ2-7	17	few
TGTGCCAGCAGCCTATGGTCGAGCTCCTACAATGAGCAGTTCTTC	CASSLWSSSYNEQFF	TRBV9	NA	TRBJ2-1	15	few
TGTGCCAGCAGTTTTTTCGGGGGTCAAGAGACCCAGTACTTC	CASSFFGGQETQYF	TRBV28	NA	TRBJ2-5	14	many
TGTGCCAGCAGCTCCTTACTAGGGGGGGGGCCGGACAATGAGCAGTTCTTC	CASSSLLGGGPDNEQFF	TRBV11-2	NA	TRBJ2-1	17	once
TGCGCCAGCAGCGCGGACAGGCGCACAGATACGCAGTATTTT	CASSADRRTDTQYF	TRBV5-1	TRBD1	TRBJ2-3	14	NA
TGTGCCAGCAGCGTACAGACAGCCCAGGCTGGAAACACCATATATTTT	CASSVQTAQAGNTIYF	TRBV9	NA	TRBJ1-3	16	NA
TGTGCCAGCAGCCAAGAGCCTTATCAGCCCCAGCATTTT	CASSQEPYQPQHF	TRBV4-2	NA	TRBJ1-5	13	many
TGCAGTGCTAGGGTAATAGGACCCAACTACGAGCAGTACTTC	CSARVIGPNYEQYF	TRBV20-1	NA	TRBJ2-7	14	many
TGCGCCAGCAGACCGGGGGGGACCGGGGAGCTGTTTTTT	CASRPGGTGELFF	TRBV6-2/TRBV6-3	TRBD2	TRBJ2-2	13	many
TGTGCCAGCAGCTTAGTTCCCGGGAGAGGGACAGATACGCAGTATTTT	CASSLVPGRGTDTQYF	TRBV11-2	NA	TRBJ2-3	16	NA
TGTGCCAGCAGCGAATCTGAGGTTAGTGAAGCTTTCTTT	CASSESEVSEAFF	TRBV7-2	NA	TRBJ1-1	13	few
TGTGCCAGCAGTTTGACAGTATCCGGGGAGCTGTTTTTT	CASSLTVSGELFF	TRBV12-3/TRBV12-4	NA	TRBJ2-2	13	many
TGTGCCAGCAGTACCCCGGGCCAAGAGACCCAGTACTTC	CASSTPGQETQYF	TRBV6-1	NA	TRBJ2-5	13	NA
TGTGCCAGCACCGGATTGGTGTCAGGCGAAAACACCGGGGAGCTGTTTTTT	CASTGLVSGENTGELFF	TRBV6-1	NA	TRBJ2-2	17	many
TGTGCCAGCAGTTATACGGGGGGTACAGTCACCGGGGAGCTGTTTTTT	CASSYTGGTVTGELFF	TRBV6-5	TRBD2	TRBJ2-2	16	few
TGTGCCAGCAGCTCTAGCGGGAGTGACTACGAGCAGTACTTC	CASSSSGSDYEQYF	TRBV5-5	TRBD2	TRBJ2-7	14	NA
TGTGCCAGCCACGCACAGTCATGGGCCAACGTCCTGACTTTC	CASHAQSWANVLTF	TRBV18	NA	TRBJ2-6	14	once
TGTGCCAGCAGCCAGGGGGGACATTGGTATAGCAATCAGCCCCAGCATTTT	CASSQGGHWYSNQPQHF	TRBV14	NA	TRBJ1-5	17	NA
TGTGCCAGCAGACCCCGTTACTCCTACAATGAGCAGTTCTTC	CASRPRYSYNEQFF	TRBV7-9	NA	TRBJ2-1	14	few
TGTGCCAGCAGCCTCGGACAGGGGGTATCCCAAGAGACCCAGTACTTC	CASSLGQGVSQETQYF	TRBV11-2	TRBD1	TRBJ2-5	16	few
TGTGCCAGCAGCCAAGAACACCGCTCTGGAAACACCATATATTTT	CASSQEHRSGNTIYF	TRBV3-1	NA	TRBJ1-3	15	few
TGTGCCAGCAGCCAAGGATTAGGCACTGAAGCTTTCTTT	CASSQGLGTEAFF	TRBV3-1	NA	TRBJ1-1	13	few
TGTGCCAGCAGTTACTCGCCCAGCGGATCATACAATGAGCAGTTCTTC	CASSYSPSGSYNEQFF	TRBV6-2/TRBV6-3	NA	TRBJ2-1	16	few
TGTGCCAGCAGTCAATATAGCAATCAGCCCCAGCATTTT	CASSQYSNQPQHF	TRBV6-2/TRBV6-3	NA	TRBJ1-5	13	many
TGTGCCAGCAGTCCCACCGGGGGAGGGACCTACGAGCAGTACTTC	CASSPTGGGTYEQYF	TRBV27	TRBD2	TRBJ2-7	15	few
TGCGCCAGCAGCTTAGGGACGTGGGGGGCAGATACGCAGTATTTT	CASSLGTWGADTQYF	TRBV5-1	NA	TRBJ2-3	15	NA
TGTGCCAGCAGCTTCTCCCAGGCGGGGAATGAGCAGTTCTTC	CASSFSQAGNEQFF	TRBV11-3	NA	TRBJ2-1	14	NA
TGCGCCAGCAGCATGGATATTTCTAGCACAGATACGCAGCATTTT	CASSMDISSTDTQHF	TRBV4-3	NA	TRBJ1-5	15	NA
TGCAGCGTGTGGACAGGGGCGGATCAGCCCCAGCATTTT	CSVWTGADQPQHF	TRBV29-1	TRBD1	TRBJ1-5	13	many
TGTGCCAGCAGTTTACCTCCTACGCAGTATTTT	CASSLPPTQYF	TRBV28	NA	TRBJ2-3	11	many
TGTGCCAGCAGTAAGACACTCAAGGGGCGATACACTGAAGCTTTCTTT	CASSKTLKGRYTEAFF	TRBV6-2/TRBV6-3	NA	TRBJ1-1	16	few
TGCAGCGTTGCAAAAGCGGGAGGGCGGTACAATGAGCAGTTCTTC	CSVAKAGGRYNEQFF	TRBV29-1	TRBD2	TRBJ2-1	15	NA
TGTGCCCAAACTCATAGGACTAGCGGGATGCGGCTGTTTTTT	CAQTHRTSGMRLFF	TRBV2	TRBD2	TRBJ2-2	14	NA
TGTGCCAGCAGTTCAGGGACGGAGACCTACGATCAGTACTTC	CASSSGTETYDQYF	TRBV9	NA	TRBJ2-7	14	NA
TGTGCCAGCAGACCACCTGGACAGGGTCGCTCTGGGGCCAACGTCCTGACTTTC	CASRPPGQGRSGANVLTF	TRBV6-2/TRBV6-3	TRBD1	TRBJ2-6	18	few
TGTGCCAGCAGCTTGACTAGAGGGGCCTACGAGCAGTACTTC	CASSLTRGAYEQYF	TRBV7-2	NA	TRBJ2-7	14	few
TGTGCCAGCAGTTCATACCGGGACAGGGAGGAAAAACTGTTTTTT	CASSSYRDREEKLFF	TRBV6-5	TRBD1	TRBJ1-4	15	once